What follows are 12 T cell receptor beta chains derived from one specimen sequenced in a study of CD8 T cells in Susac syndrome. RNA totalling about 0.5 to 1 ug underwent reverse transcription with random hexamers. TCRdb processed the immunoSEQ multiplex PCR reads anew with MiXCR; each CDR3 protein has one entry. This table holds some 300,000 distinct CDR3 sequences, 89% found once. Material for sequencing was CD8+ T cells from PBMCs. All receptors come from a human donor with multiple sclerosis.

V is TRBV12-3 or TRBV12-4 and J is TRBJ1-2, with D possibly being TRBD1 (5 bases). This CDR3 has 12 amino acids. Between the trimmed V and J ends, which lost 5 bases and 7 bases, there was a span of 11 bases. The CDR3 sequence is CASSPDRSGYTF. CDR3 sequence (DNA): TGTGCCAGCAGTCCAGACAGAAGTGGCTACACCTTC.

The V gene is TRBV11-1, the J gene TRBJ2-2; D possibly matches TRBD1 or TRBD2 (6 bases each). Germline CDR1 is SGHAT and CDR2 is FQDESV (reference sequence). The length of the CDR3 is 21 residues. V shed 6 bases and J shed 1 base, with 30 bases lying between them. CDR3 sequence reads: CASRLLFPWGARVENTGELFF. The CDR3 DNA is TGTGCCAGCAGGCTTCTTTTCCCGTGGGGGGCCAGGGTAGAGAACACCGGGGAGCTGTTTTTT.

The chain couples TRBV12-3 or TRBV12-4 to TRBJ1-6; 7 bases are shared with TRBD1. J lost 3 bases, V lost 2 bases, and 7 bases had no gene match. The CDR3 has 17 residues. The CDR3 spells CASSLSGTDHYNSPLHF. DNA of the CDR3: TGTGCCAGCAGTTTAAGTGGGACAGACCACTATAATTCACCCCTCCACTTT.

This chain connects TRBV7-2 to TRBJ2-7, with D tentatively TRBD1 (5 bases). CDR1 and CDR2 (germline): SGHTA, FQGNSA. V gave up 0 bases and J gave up 0 bases, with 12 bases separating them. This CDR3 is built from 16 residues. CDR3: CASSLAGPASSYEQYF. CDR3 coding DNA: TGTGCCAGCAGCTTAGCGGGGCCAGCGAGCTCCTACGAGCAGTACTTC. Based on the CDR3 plus reference TRBV7-2 and TRBJ2-7, the full variable domain is GAGVSQSPSNKVTEKGKDVELRCDPISGHTALYWYRQSLGQGLEFLIYFQGNSAPDKSGLPSDRFSAERTGGSVSTLTIQRTQQEDSAVYLCASSLAGPASSYEQYFGPGTRLTVT.

The chain combines TRBV14 with TRBJ2-1, with unresolved D. This CDR3 has 13 residues. V lost 0 bases to trimming and J lost 10 bases, with 10 bases between them. Germline assignment: CDR1 SGHDN and CDR2 FVKESK. Written as DNA, the CDR3 is TGTGCCAGCAGCCAAGATCCGGCGCCCGAGCAGTTCTTC. Translating gives CASSQDPAPEQFF.

The J gene is TRBJ2-2, the V gene TRBV7-9; D remains ambiguous. This CDR3 has 15 residues. The V gene lost 6 bases and the J gene lost 2 bases, with 13 bases spanning the gap. From germline, CDR1 is SEHNR and CDR2 FQNEAQ (reference sequence). The CDR3 sequence is CASSSAGVNTGELFF. The CDR3, as DNA: TGTGCCAGCAGTTCGGCAGGCGTAAACACCGGGGAGCTGTTTTTT.

This chain links TRBV7-9 with TRBJ2-2; weak D call: TRBD1 (6 bases). CDR1 is SEHNR, CDR2 FQNEAQ, per germline (reference sequence). This CDR3 region has 11 residues. V lost 10 bases to trimming and J lost 6 bases, with 9 bases between them. CDR3 nucleotide sequence: TGTGCCATACAGGGACCCGGGGAGCTGTTTTTT. It encodes CAIQGPGELFF.

V usage is TRBV5-1 and J usage is TRBJ1-6; D possibly corresponds to TRBD1 (5 bases). The germline CDR1 and CDR2 sequences are SGHRS and YFSETQ. Trimming took off 1 base at V and 9 bases at J, with 20 bases between the two ends. The CDR3 contains 17 residues. In nucleotides, the CDR3 is TGCGCCAGCAGCTTGACCGGCCAAGGGACCCTTGGTTCACCCCTCCACTTT. This sequence encodes CASSLTGQGTLGSPLHF.

The chain employs TRBV28 and TRBJ2-3; D gene unclear. Germline V gives CDR1 MDHEN, CDR2 SYDVKM. V was pared by 3 bases and J by 2 bases, with 9 bases between. The CDR3 is 14 residues long. CDR3 bases: TGTGCCAGCAGTTTGACATCACCCACAGATACGCAGTATTTT. This encodes CASSLTSPTDTQYF.

The J gene is TRBJ2-1, the V gene TRBV19; D assignment may be TRBD1 or TRBD2 (7 bases each). Per the germline V gene, CDR1 is LNHDA and CDR2 is SQIVND (reference sequence). The CDR3 contains 13 residues. Trimming pared 10 bases from V and 7 bases from J, leaving 17 bases between. CDR3 amino acids: CATQGGVGNEQFF. The CDR3 region has the DNA TGTGCCACTCAGGGGGGGGTAGGGAATGAGCAGTTCTTC.

The V call is TRBV7-2, the J call TRBJ2-2; 7 bases fit TRBD1. The length of the CDR3 is 13 residues. V shed 5 bases, J shed 9 bases, and the junction held 6 bases outside the gene matches. Germline CDR1 reads SGHTA; CDR2 reads FQGNSA. The CDR3 region has the DNA TGTGCCAGCAGCCGAGGGGGCTACCGGGAGCTGTTTTTT. The encoded protein is CASSRGGYRELFF.

In its sample, this clonotype was seen once. The chain is built from TRBV2 and TRBJ2-1, with TRBD2 identical over 8 bases. V was clipped by 6 bases and J by 9 bases; unmatched bases: 13. Germline V gene lookup returns CDR1 SNHLY and CDR2 FYNNEI. CDR3 length equals 15 residues. The CDR3 loop reads CASRVTGGAHSEQFF. The CDR3 nucleotides read TGTGCCAGCAGAGTGACGGGGGGGGCCCACAGTGAGCAGTTCTTC.